These 31 T cell receptor beta chains were all obtained from the same sample, sequenced in a study of OX40 agonist ivuxolimab in advanced cancers. Some clones are missing from TCRdb's copy, which holds only in-frame ones; the method was immunoSEQ multiplex PCR. The profile shows tens of thousands of clones, 60% to 85% of them singletons. The source was CD4+ or CD8+ T cells sorted from blood, collected in a trial of the OX40 agonist ivuxolimab. The receptors stem from an adult with an advanced solid tumor such as melanoma, head and neck, liver or kidney cancer.

The chain joins TRBV10-2 to TRBJ2-7, with 10 bases lining up with TRBD2. Losses at the gene ends were 4 bases for V and 6 bases for J; bases not matched to a gene: 15. The CDR3 runs to 17 residues. In germline, CDR1 is WSHSY, CDR2 SAAADI. The CDR3 DNA reads as TGCGCCAGCAGTGTCGCGGGGGTAGCGGGAGGATCAGGCGAGCAGTACTTC. Translation gives CASSVAGVAGGSGEQYF.

This clone was picked up a small number of times. The chain recombines TRBV6-4 with TRBJ1-6; perhaps TRBD1 as D (5 bases). Per the germline V gene, CDR1 is MRHNA and CDR2 is SNTAGT. V lost 4 bases to trimming and J lost 12 bases, with 13 bases between them. The CDR3 has 13 residues. The CDR3, as DNA: TGTGCCAGCAGTGCTCAGGGAGACGGACCCCTCCACTTT. As protein: CASSAQGDGPLHF.

The chain links TRBV5-1 to TRBJ2-5; 12 bases line up with TRBD1. CDR1 is SGHRS and CDR2 is YFSETQ in the germline V gene. V was clipped by 2 bases and J by 5 bases; unmatched bases: 4. This CDR3 is built from 15 residues. CDR3 coding DNA: TGCGCCAGCAGCTTTGGGGGACAGGGGGCTGAGACCCAGTACTTC. Its translation is CASSFGGQGAETQYF. The full variable domain, in which reference TRBV5-1 and TRBJ2-5 provide the parts outside the CDR3, is KAGVTQTPRYLIKTRGQQVTLSCSPISGHRSVSWYQQTPGQGLQFLFEYFSETQRNKGNFPGRFSGRQFSNSRSEMNVSTLELGDSALYLCASSFGGQGAETQYFGPGTRLLVL.

The chain recombines TRBV19 with TRBJ2-1; D is perhaps TRBD2 (6 bases). The ends were cut back, 2 bases at V and 6 bases at J, with 17 bases in the middle. The germline V gene has CDR1 LNHDA and CDR2 SQIVND (reference sequence). This CDR3 contains 16 residues. CDR3 protein: CASSIPQTSDGNEQFF. CDR3 DNA: TGTGCCAGTAGTATACCCCAGACTAGTGACGGCAATGAGCAGTTCTTC.

This clone was seen a handful of times. CDR3 amino acids: CASSSQGWDSPLHF. The CDR3 DNA is TGTGCCAGCAGCTCCCAGGGGTGGGACTCACCCCTCCACTTT. J is TRBJ1-6 and V is TRBV11-2; weak D call: TRBD1 (6 bases). The CDR3 runs 14 residues. Germline values: CDR1 SGHAT, CDR2 FQNNGV. V was shortened by 4 bases and J by 10 bases, with 14 bases between the two germline ends.

V and J are TRBV5-1 and TRBJ1-2; weak D call: TRBD1 (5 bases). V shed 0 bases and J shed 8 bases, with 11 bases lying between them. Germline V gives CDR1 SGHRS, CDR2 YFSETQ. The CDR3 contains 13 residues. In DNA form, the CDR3 reads TGCGCCAGCAGCTTGGAGGGGTGGAAGGGCTACACCTTC. This gives the protein CASSLEGWKGYTF.

The CDR3 nucleotides read TGCGCCAGCTCTAGCGGGAGGCCCTACAATGAGCAGTTCTTC. Translated: CASSSGRPYNEQFF. The V gene is TRBV10-1, the J gene TRBJ2-1; 11 nucleotides align to TRBD2. V trimming: 8 bases; J trimming: 2 bases; junction bases outside the gene matches: 2. The CDR3 has 14 residues. Germline lookup yields CDR1 WNHNN and CDR2 SYGVQD (reference sequence).

DNA of the CDR3: TGCGCCAGCAGCTTGGGAGGGGGCAACGGAGAGACCCAGTACTTC. This encodes CASSLGGGNGETQYF. This sequence joins TRBV5-1 and TRBJ2-5; 7 bases fit TRBD1. The germline V gene has CDR1 SGHRS and CDR2 YFSETQ. CDR3 size: 15 residues. The ends lost 0 bases at V and 4 bases at J; junction bases unmatched: 6.

V usage is TRBV19 and J usage is TRBJ1-1, with TRBD1 identical over 8 bases. CDR1 is LNHDA and CDR2 is SQIVND in the germline V gene (reference sequence). This CDR3 contains 14 residues. The trim removed 1 base at V and 6 bases at J, leaving 4 bases unmatched. The CDR3 loop is CASSIVQGEAEAFF. In nucleotides, the CDR3 is TGTGCCAGTAGTATAGTACAGGGGGAGGCTGAAGCTTTCTTT. Combining the CDR3 with reference TRBV19 and TRBJ1-1 gives the whole variable domain DGGITQSPKYLFRKEGQNVTLSCEQNLNHDAMYWYRQDPGQGLRLIYYSQIVNDFQKGDIAEGYSVSREKKESFPLTVTSAQKNPTAFYLCASSIVQGEAEAFFGQGTRLTVV.

The gene calls are TRBV19 and TRBJ2-7; 7 bases agree with TRBD1. Trimming at V came to 5 bases and at J to 5 bases, leaving 9 bases not matched to a gene. Germline CDR1 LNHDA, CDR2 SQIVND (reference sequence). CDR3 length: 14 amino acids. Here the CDR3 DNA reads TGTGCCAGTAGTCTCCGGGACAGCTCTGACGAGCAGTACTTC. It translates to CASSLRDSSDEQYF.

The V and J genes are TRBV7-2 and TRBJ2-1; 8 nucleotides agree with TRBD2. V shed 1 base and J 4 bases; nucleotides not matched to a gene: 3. Germline CDR1 and CDR2: SGHTA and FQGNSA. This CDR3 is 15 amino acids long. Here the CDR3 reads CASSLETSGYNEQFF. The DNA for the CDR3 is TGTGCCAGCAGCTTAGAAACTAGCGGTTACAATGAGCAGTTCTTC.

The V and J genes are TRBV4-3 and TRBJ1-2; no definite D call. The germline V gene has CDR1 LGHNA and CDR2 YSLEER. V gave up 0 bases and J gave up 5 bases, with 13 bases separating them. The CDR3 totals 15 residues. This chain's CDR3 is CASSQDNRRVYGYTF. In DNA form, the CDR3 reads TGCGCCAGCAGCCAAGATAACCGGCGCGTTTATGGCTACACCTTC.

The chain links TRBV28 to TRBJ1-2; D gene ambiguous. CDR3 length: 14 residues. V gave up 3 bases and J gave up 0 bases, with 8 bases separating them. Germline V gene data show CDR1 as MDHEN and CDR2 as SYDVKM. The CDR3 is CASSLANSNYGYTF. The CDR3 region has the DNA TGTGCCAGCAGTTTGGCCAACTCTAACTATGGCTACACCTTC.

J is TRBJ2-5 and V is TRBV4-3, with D perhaps TRBD2 (5 bases). Judging by the DNA end, TRBJ2-7 fits better; the J call may be wrong. Germline CDR1 reads LGHNA; CDR2 reads YSLEER. The CDR3 contains 18 residues. The CDR3 DNA reads as TGCGCCAGCAGCCAAGATTCGGGGAGCGGATCAACTTCCTACGAGCAGTACTTC. Amino acid sequence: CASSQDSGSGSTSYEQYF.

The gene calls are TRBV20-1 and TRBJ2-1, with D perhaps assigned TRBD1 or TRBD2 (5 bases each). The CDR3 is made up of 10 amino acids. The germline V gene encodes CDR1 DFQATT and CDR2 SNEGSKA (reference sequence). Trimming pared 6 bases from V and 10 bases from J, leaving 10 bases between. CDR3: CSAWDREQFF. The DNA of the CDR3 is TGCAGTGCGTGGGACCGCGAGCAGTTCTTC.

The CDR3 here is CASSLDGIQPQHF. In DNA, the CDR3 is TGTGCCAGCAGCTTAGATGGGATTCAGCCCCAGCATTTT. V is TRBV11-2 and J is TRBJ1-5; D gene ambiguous. The CDR3 totals 13 residues. Trimming took off 0 bases at V and 6 bases at J, with 6 bases between the two ends. Germline V gene sequence: CDR1 SGHAT, CDR2 FQNNGV. Based on the CDR3 plus reference TRBV11-2 and TRBJ1-5, the full variable domain is EAGVAQSPRYKIIEKRQSVAFWCNPISGHATLYWYQQILGQGPKLLIQFQNNGVVDDSQLPKDRFSAERLKGVDSTLKIQPAKLEDSAVYLCASSLDGIQPQHFGDGTRLSIL.

This clone was seen once. The V call is TRBV5-1, the J call TRBJ2-4; D perhaps matches TRBD1 (6 bases). Germline CDR1 and CDR2: SGHRS and YFSETQ. Trimming took off 0 bases at V and 6 bases at J, with 10 bases between the two ends. CDR3 length: 14 residues. The CDR3 protein is CASSLGTDLNIQYF. In DNA form, the CDR3 reads TGCGCCAGCAGCTTGGGGACAGACTTAAACATTCAGTACTTC. Full variable domain (outside the CDR3, taken from reference TRBV5-1 and TRBJ2-4): KAGVTQTPRYLIKTRGQQVTLSCSPISGHRSVSWYQQTPGQGLQFLFEYFSETQRNKGNFPGRFSGRQFSNSRSEMNVSTLELGDSALYLCASSLGTDLNIQYFGAGTRLSVL.

V is TRBV5-6 and J is TRBJ2-7; the match to TRBD1 covers 7 bases. The CDR3 runs 13 residues. The germline V gene encodes CDR1 SGHDT and CDR2 YYEEEE. V dropped 3 bases and J dropped 4; count of bases not matched to a gene: 4. In DNA form, the CDR3 reads TGTGCCAGCAGCTCGGGACAGTGGTACGAGCAGTACTTC. This encodes CASSSGQWYEQYF.

The chain recombines TRBV5-1 with TRBJ2-1; 7 bases map to TRBD2. This CDR3 comprises 16 residues. V dropped 0 bases and J dropped 7; count of bases not matched to a gene: 10. Germline lookup yields CDR1 SGHRS and CDR2 YFSETQ. The CDR3 reads CASSLEGQHGGNEQFF. In nucleotides, the CDR3 is TGCGCCAGCAGCTTGGAAGGCCAACACGGGGGGAATGAGCAGTTCTTC.

The rearrangement links TRBV4-1 to TRBJ1-5, with 8 bases matching TRBD1. J gave up 6 bases and V 1 base, and 11 bases lay outside the gene matches. The CDR3 loop spans 17 amino acids. Germline CDR1 reads MGHRA; CDR2 reads YSYEKL. CDR3 nucleotide sequence: TGCGCCAGCAGCCAAGCCTTCTCCAGGGGGCCCGGTCAGCCCCAGCATTTT. It translates to CASSQAFSRGPGQPQHF.

This clone was counted a few times. The chain links TRBV29-1 to TRBJ1-5; D perhaps matches TRBD1 (6 bases). Between the trimmed V and J ends, which lost 4 bases and 1 base, there was a span of 11 bases. This CDR3 has 14 residues. CDR1 is SQVTM and CDR2 is ANQGSEA in the germline V gene. The CDR3, as DNA: TGCAGCGTTGGAACAGGGTCCAGCAATCAGCCCCAGCATTTT. This encodes CSVGTGSSNQPQHF.

This clone is deemed medium-sized. This chain uses TRBV7-2 with TRBJ2-7; 12 nucleotides align to TRBD1. The V gene end was trimmed by 5 bases and the J gene end by 5 bases; junction bases not matched to a gene: 4. CDR1 SGHTA and CDR2 FQGNSA come from the germline V gene. The CDR3 has 14 amino acids. The CDR3 sequence: CASSRDRGQNEQYF. CDR3 nucleotides: TGTGCCAGCAGCCGGGACAGGGGGCAGAACGAGCAGTACTTC.

The chain has TRBV7-8 and TRBJ1-6; perhaps TRBD1 as D (5 bases). Trimming removed 1 base from V and 9 bases from J, with 13 bases in between. In germline, CDR1 is SGHVS, CDR2 FQNEAQ. This CDR3 has 15 amino acids. CDR3 in amino acids: CASSLEGTRGSPLHF. The CDR3 DNA sequence: TGTGCCAGCAGCTTAGAGGGGACTAGGGGTTCACCCCTCCACTTT.

Comment on this clone: Other DNA sequences within the sample encode an identical CDR3. The chain joins TRBV7-2 to TRBJ2-7; 8 bases match TRBD2. Trimming cost V 5 bases and J 4 bases; bases outside gene matches: 13. Germline V gene data show CDR1 as SGHTA and CDR2 as FQGNSA. The CDR3 spans 16 residues. CDR3 in amino acids: CASSPAAGGSVYEQYF. The CDR3 coding sequence is TGTGCCAGCAGCCCGGCGGCGGGAGGCAGTGTATACGAGCAGTACTTC.

This sequence joins TRBV11-2 and TRBJ1-2; unclear D gene. Trimming left V 1 base short and J 8 bases short, with 5 bases between. CDR3 length: 11 amino acids. Germline-derived CDR1 and CDR2 are SGHAT and FQNNGV. CDR3 coding DNA: TGTGCCAGCAGCTTAGTCAAAGGCTACACCTTC. Its translation is CASSLVKGYTF.

This chain joins TRBV6-6 and TRBJ1-4, with D maybe TRBD1 (5 bases). CDR1 MNHNY and CDR2 SVGAGI come from the germline V gene (reference sequence). The CDR3 sequence is 13 residues long. V dropped 0 bases and J dropped 10 bases, with 9 bases sitting between them. For the CDR3, the DNA is TGTGCCAGCAGTTACTCTCCTGGGGGAAAACTGTTTTTT. Its translation: CASSYSPGGKLFF.

This chain uses TRBV5-1 with TRBJ2-7; D might be TRBD2 (6 bases). Trimming shortened V by 0 bases and J by 5 bases, and 12 bases separated the two germline ends. The CDR3 spans 14 residues. Germline V gene data show CDR1 as SGHRS and CDR2 as YFSETQ. CDR3 nucleotides: TGCGCCAGCAGCTTGGGGCTAGCGACTGACGAGCAGTACTTC. Its translation is CASSLGLATDEQYF.

This clone was seen a single time. The chain recombines TRBV4-1 with TRBJ1-5; D ambiguous. V lost 5 bases and J lost 0, with 14 bases in between. CDR3 size: 16 residues. The V gene's germline CDR1 is MGHRA and CDR2 YSYEKL. CDR3 residues: CASSEVDGRSNQPQHF. Written as DNA, the CDR3 is TGCGCCAGCAGCGAGGTAGATGGACGTAGCAATCAGCCCCAGCATTTT.

This clone was observed a few times. This sequence joins TRBV27 and TRBJ1-1; D is perhaps TRBD1 (5 bases). This CDR3 comprises 15 residues. Germline-derived CDR1 and CDR2 are MNHEY and SMNVEV (reference sequence). V was cut by 5 bases and J by 0 bases, with 13 bases left in between. The CDR3 nucleotides read TGTGCCAGCAGTGCAGACAGCCTGATGAACACTGAAGCTTTCTTT. Protein product: CASSADSLMNTEAFF.

This clone was found a few times. The chain carries TRBV29-1 and TRBJ2-3; D tentatively fits TRBD1 or TRBD2 (6 bases each). V was pared by 3 bases and J by 6 bases, with 13 bases between. The CDR3 is 13 amino acids. Looked up from germline, CDR1 is SQVTM and CDR2 is ANQGSEA. The CDR3 loop reads CSVDSGAGDTQYF. CDR3 DNA sequence: TGCAGCGTTGACTCGGGGGCGGGGGATACGCAGTATTTT.

The V and J genes are TRBV5-4 and TRBJ2-1; TRBD2 agrees at 7 bases. The CDR3 is made up of 16 amino acids. The junction had 13 bases not matched to a gene; V was cut back by 6 bases and J by 4 bases. CDR1 and CDR2 (germline): SGHNT, YYREEE (reference sequence). CDR3 residues: CASNSPQAGVYNEQFF. DNA of the CDR3: TGTGCCAGCAACTCCCCTCAGGCGGGGGTTTACAATGAGCAGTTCTTC.